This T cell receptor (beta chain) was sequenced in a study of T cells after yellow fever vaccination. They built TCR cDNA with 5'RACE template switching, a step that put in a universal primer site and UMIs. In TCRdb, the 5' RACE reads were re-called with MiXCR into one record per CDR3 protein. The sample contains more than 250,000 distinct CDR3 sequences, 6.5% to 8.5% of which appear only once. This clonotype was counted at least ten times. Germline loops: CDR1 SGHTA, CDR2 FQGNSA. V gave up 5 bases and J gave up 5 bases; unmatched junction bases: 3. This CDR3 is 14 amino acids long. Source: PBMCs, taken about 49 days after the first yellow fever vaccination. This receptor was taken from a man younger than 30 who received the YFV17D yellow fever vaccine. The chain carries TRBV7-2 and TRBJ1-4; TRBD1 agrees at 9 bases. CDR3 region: CASSPDRGNEKLFF. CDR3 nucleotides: TGTGCCAGCAGCCCCGACAGGGGGAATGAAAAACTGTTTTTT.